Presented here are 10 T cell receptor beta chains from one specimen sequenced in a study of blood T cells in healthy people across ages. A sample-barcoded 5' primer and a J-beta primer mix were used in a second PCR of about 7 to 12 cycles. TCRdb reprocessed the 5' RACE reads via MiXCR and lists one record per CDR3 protein. Of 1,800,000 or so distinct CDR3 sequences in the sample, about two fifths are singletons; the top ten hold roughly 24%. The material sequenced was blood. Receptors originate from a human donor in good health.

This sequence joins TRBV12-3 or TRBV12-4 and TRBJ1-2; no firm D call. The CDR3 length is 13 residues. Trimming took off 6 bases at V and 4 bases at J, with 12 bases between the two ends. This chain's CDR3 is CASSRSASYGYTF. The CDR3, as DNA: TGTGCCAGCAGCCGGAGCGCTAGCTATGGCTACACCTTC.

This clonotype has a count of ten or more. This chain connects TRBV7-2 to TRBJ2-3; D not resolved. The CDR3 runs 14 residues. The germline V gene has CDR1 SGHTA and CDR2 FQGNSA. V was trimmed by 4 bases and J by 0 bases, leaving 8 bases between them. CDR3 amino acids: CASSSAQSTDTQYF. As DNA, the CDR3 is TGTGCCAGCAGCTCTGCCCAAAGCACAGATACGCAGTATTTT.

The chain recombines TRBV5-1 with TRBJ1-2; D is unresolved. Germline values: CDR1 SGHRS, CDR2 YFSETQ. The CDR3 has 11 residues. V was pared by 4 bases and J by 10 bases, with 11 bases between. CDR3 sequence (DNA): TGCGCCAGCAGCCTAGGACCTTTCTACACCTTC. Amino acid sequence: CASSLGPFYTF.

This chain uses TRBV20-1 with TRBJ2-7; D not certain. Trimming pared 3 bases from V and 7 bases from J, leaving 19 bases between. In germline, CDR1 is DFQATT, CDR2 SNEGSKA (reference sequence). The CDR3 spans 14 residues. The CDR3 sequence: CSASQVGPHNEQYF. CDR3 in DNA: TGCAGTGCTAGCCAGGTTGGCCCACACAATGAGCAGTACTTC.

This chain joins TRBV3-1 and TRBJ2-3; 8 nucleotides line up with TRBD2. Germline CDR1 reads LGHDT; CDR2 reads YNNKEL (reference sequence). CDR3 length equals 17 residues. Trimming removed 0 bases from V and 2 bases from J; junction bases left unmatched: 7. As DNA, the CDR3 is TGTGCCAGCAGCCAAGAGTACGGGGGGGCTAACACAGATACGCAGTATTTT. Protein: CASSQEYGGANTDTQYF.

The chain combines TRBV6-2 or TRBV6-3 with TRBJ1-5; D remains unclear. Per germline, CDR1 MNHEY and CDR2 SVGEGT. Trimming cost V 4 bases and J 3 bases, with 13 bases left between them. This CDR3 is built from 15 residues. The CDR3 DNA follows: TGTGCCAGCAGTTTCATAACGGATGACAATCAGCCCCAGCATTTT. This codes for CASSFITDDNQPQHF.

The chain recombines TRBV20-1 with TRBJ2-1, with D tentatively TRBD2 (6 bases). Matching the DNA end better, TRBJ2-7 makes the J call doubtful. CDR3 size: 15 residues. Germline V gives CDR1 DFQATT, CDR2 SNEGSKA (reference sequence). As DNA, the CDR3 is TGCAGTGCTAGAGATGTAGCGGTCGGGGTCTACGAGCAGTACTTC. The encoded protein is CSARDVAVGVYEQYF.

Concerning this clonotype: Because the CDR3 is missing its conserved closing phenylalanine or tryptophan, this is likely a read error. V is TRBV29-1 and J is TRBJ1-2; TRBD1 is a possible D gene (5 bases). The CDR3 covers 14 residues. Trimming left V 1 base short and J 1 base short, with 10 bases between. CDR1 is SQVTM, CDR2 ANQGSEA, per germline. This CDR3 reads CSVEVGTGNYGYTC. As DNA, the CDR3 is TGCAGCGTTGAAGTTGGGACCGGTAACTATGGCTACACCTGC.

This rearrangement joins TRBV6-5 to TRBJ2-3; D is unclear. Germline-derived CDR1 and CDR2 are MNHEY and SVGAGI. V was shortened by 0 bases and J by 0 bases, with 7 bases between the two germline ends. The CDR3 loop spans 15 amino acids. The CDR3 DNA follows: TGTGCCAGCAGTTACTCATGGCCCAGCACAGATACGCAGTATTTT. It yields the protein CASSYSWPSTDTQYF.

The chain is built from TRBV27 and TRBJ2-2, with D perhaps matching TRBD1 or TRBD2 (6 bases each). Between the trimmed V and J ends, which lost 5 bases and 3 bases, there was a span of 16 bases. CDR3 size: 16 residues. The germline gives CDR1 MNHEY, CDR2 SMNVEV (reference sequence). The CDR3: CASSPTGRGYTGELFF. The CDR3 DNA follows: TGTGCCAGCAGTCCCACAGGGCGGGGCTACACCGGGGAGCTGTTTTTT.